A single sample gave rise to the 32 T cell receptor beta chains below, sequenced in a study of T cell responses to AZD1222 COVID-19 vaccine. Repertoires were generated with immunoSEQ multiplex PCR, while TCRdb's copy carries only in-frame clones and drops some. The table lists more than 150,000 clones, about 90% of them singletons. Sequenced material: peripheral blood, taken 28 days after the second AZD1222 dose. The receptor set was obtained from an adult who received the AZD1222 COVID-19 vaccine.

This chain uses TRBV15 with TRBJ2-3; 9 positions agree with TRBD2. Germline trimming cut 5 bases from V and 6 bases from J; bases unmatched to any gene: 9. The CDR3 spans 15 residues. Germline assignment: CDR1 LNHNV and CDR2 YYDKDF (reference sequence). The CDR3 sequence is CATSPGGRARDTQYF. The CDR3 region has the DNA TGTGCCACCAGCCCTGGCGGGAGGGCAAGGGATACGCAGTATTTT. Based on the CDR3 plus reference TRBV15 and TRBJ2-3, the full variable domain is DAMVIQNPRYQVTQFGKPVTLSCSQTLNHNVMYWYQQKSSQAPKLLFHYYDKDFNNEADTPDNFQSRRPNTSFCFLDIRSPGLGDTAMYLCATSPGGRARDTQYFGPGTRLTVL.

The gene calls are TRBV27 and TRBJ2-1, with 8 bases that match TRBD2. CDR1 MNHEY and CDR2 SMNVEV come from the germline V gene (reference sequence). V lost 7 bases, J lost 6 bases, and 8 bases stayed unmatched. There are 14 residues in the CDR3. CDR3 DNA sequence: TGTGCCAGCACCACCGGGACTAGTTCCAATGAGCAGTTCTTC. Amino acids: CASTTGTSSNEQFF.

The gene calls are TRBV16 and TRBJ1-1, with no clear D. Germline assignment: CDR1 KGHSY and CDR2 FQNENV. Deletions cut 4 bases from V and 5 bases from J, with 17 bases between. The CDR3 extends over 15 amino acids. For the CDR3, the DNA is TGTGCCAGCAGCCGGCGGGAGGCCTTGGGGACTGAAGCTTTCTTT. Translating gives CASSRREALGTEAFF.

This rearrangement joins TRBV24-1 to TRBJ2-2; 14 bases agree with TRBD2. Germline V gene lookup returns CDR1 KGHDR and CDR2 SFDVKD. The CDR3 is made up of 19 amino acids. J gave up 4 bases and V 4 bases, and 10 bases lay outside the gene matches. Here the CDR3 DNA reads TGTGCCACCAGTGACCGAGGGACTAGCGGGAGTATTAGCACCGGGGAGCTGTTTTTT. Translation: CATSDRGTSGSISTGELFF.

As DNA, the CDR3 is TGCGCCAGCAGCTTGGAGGGCAGACAAGAGACCCAGTACTTC. It translates to CASSLEGRQETQYF. V is TRBV5-1 and J is TRBJ2-5; D is unresolved. Trimming took off 0 bases at V and 2 bases at J, with 8 bases between the two ends. Germline values: CDR1 SGHRS, CDR2 YFSETQ. The CDR3 extends over 14 amino acids.

V gene TRBV28 combines with J gene TRBJ1-5, with 9 bases aligning to TRBD1. Trimming removed 5 bases from V and 6 bases from J; junction bases left unmatched: 11. CDR1 is MDHEN, CDR2 SYDVKM, per germline. The CDR3 covers 16 residues. The CDR3 protein is CASSGETGGDGQPQHF. The CDR3 DNA reads as TGTGCCAGCAGTGGAGAGACAGGGGGAGATGGTCAGCCCCAGCATTTT.

V gene TRBV6-5 combines with J gene TRBJ2-7; 8 bases agree with TRBD1. This CDR3 comprises 15 residues. From germline, CDR1 is MNHEY and CDR2 SVGAGI. With 2 bases clipped from V and 2 bases from J, the junction kept 5 bases outside the gene matches. CDR3: CASSYGTGTPYEQYF. In nucleotides, the CDR3 is TGTGCCAGCAGTTACGGGACAGGTACTCCCTACGAGCAGTACTTC.

The chain uses TRBV7-2 and TRBJ2-7; TRBD2 agrees at 13 bases. The length of the CDR3 is 15 residues. Per the germline V gene, CDR1 is SGHTA and CDR2 is FQGNSA. V gave up 1 base and J gave up 6 bases; unmatched junction bases: 3. The CDR3 here is CASSLEGLAGSEQYF. The CDR3 DNA sequence: TGTGCCAGCAGCTTAGAGGGACTAGCGGGAAGCGAGCAGTACTTC.

V is TRBV7-9 and J is TRBJ2-3; TRBD2 agrees at 8 bases. V shed 1 base and J 2 bases; nucleotides not matched to a gene: 5. Germline V gives CDR1 SEHNR, CDR2 FQNEAQ (reference sequence). This CDR3 has 16 residues. The CDR3 protein is CASSLGVAGNTDTQYF. The CDR3 nucleotides read TGTGCCAGCAGCTTAGGGGTAGCGGGGAACACAGATACGCAGTATTTT.

The V gene is TRBV9, the J gene TRBJ2-7; D may be TRBD1 (5 bases). The CDR3 totals 14 residues. Trimming took off 1 base at V and 6 bases at J, with 14 bases between the two ends. The V gene's germline CDR1 is SGDLS and CDR2 YYNGEE. CDR3 sequence: CASSVSPGLGEQYF. CDR3 bases: TGTGCCAGCAGCGTATCCCCAGGGTTAGGCGAGCAGTACTTC. The variable domain in full, completed from reference TRBV9 and TRBJ2-7, reads DSGVTQTPKHLITATGQRVTLRCSPRSGDLSVYWYQQSLDQGLQFLIQYYNGEERAKGNILERFSAQQFPDLHSELNLSSLELGDSALYFCASSVSPGLGEQYFGPGTRLTVT.

The CDR3 here is CASTYGQGRNQPQHF. The DNA of the CDR3 is TGTGCCAGCACCTACGGACAGGGACGCAATCAGCCCCAGCATTTT. The genes are TRBV28 and TRBJ1-5; 8 nucleotides match TRBD1. Per the germline V gene, CDR1 is MDHEN and CDR2 is SYDVKM. This CDR3 comprises 15 residues. V shed 7 bases and J 2 bases; nucleotides not matched to a gene: 7.

The chain recombines TRBV7-3 with TRBJ1-6, with TRBD1 identical over 7 bases. The CDR3 totals 14 residues. J was trimmed by 8 bases and V by 5 bases; bases with no gene match: 6. Per the germline V gene, CDR1 is SGHTA and CDR2 is FQGTGA. CDR3 nucleotide sequence: TGTGCCAGCAGCCGCACAGGGGTTGATTCACCCCTCCACTTT. Its translation is CASSRTGVDSPLHF. Using reference TRBV7-3 and TRBJ1-6 for the parts outside the CDR3, the full variable domain is GAGVSQTPSNKVTEKGKYVELRCDPISGHTALYWYRQSLGQGPEFLIYFQGTGAADDSGLPNDRFFAVRPEGSVSTLKIQRTERGDSAVYLCASSRTGVDSPLHFGNGTRLTVT.

The J gene is TRBJ2-2, the V gene TRBV7-2; D not resolved. V was clipped by 1 base and J by 0 bases, with 9 bases between them. Germline CDR1 and CDR2: SGHTA and FQGNSA. This CDR3 is 16 amino acids long. CDR3 loop: CASSLGQVANTGELFF. For the CDR3, the DNA is TGTGCCAGCAGCTTAGGTCAGGTAGCGAACACCGGGGAGCTGTTTTTT.

This clone was seen once. The rearrangement links TRBV4-2 to TRBJ1-5; 7 bases align to TRBD1. This CDR3 region has 14 residues. Germline lookup yields CDR1 LGHNA and CDR2 YNFKEQ. Trimming removed 2 bases from V and 5 bases from J; junction bases left unmatched: 3. CDR3 loop: CASSQTGVDQPQHF. In DNA form, the CDR3 reads TGTGCCAGCAGCCAAACAGGGGTTGATCAGCCCCAGCATTTT.

This clone was recorded once. This chain links TRBV6-2 or TRBV6-3 with TRBJ2-1; possibly TRBD1 or TRBD2 for D (5 bases each). Germline V CDR1 and CDR2: MNHEY, SVGEGT. The CDR3 covers 15 residues. V was pared by 5 bases and J by 4 bases, with 15 bases between. The CDR3 region is CASSRDVSAYNEQFF. The CDR3 nucleotides read TGTGCCAGCAGTCGGGACGTCTCAGCTTACAATGAGCAGTTCTTC.

The V and J genes are TRBV29-1 and TRBJ1-1; 7 bases line up with TRBD1. Germline trimming cut 6 bases from V and 0 bases from J; bases unmatched to any gene: 7. The germline V gene encodes CDR1 SQVTM and CDR2 ANQGSEA. This CDR3 spans 14 amino acids. CDR3 nucleotides: TGCAGCGTCCAGACCGGGACAGTGAACACTGAAGCTTTCTTT. This gives the protein CSVQTGTVNTEAFF.

This chain joins TRBV7-2 and TRBJ2-7; 10 bases fit TRBD2. Per germline, CDR1 SGHTA and CDR2 FQGNSA. Losses at the gene ends were 1 base for V and 4 bases for J; bases not matched to a gene: 7. This CDR3 comprises 16 residues. The CDR3 sequence is CASSLGPSGSGYEQYF. The CDR3 nucleotides read TGTGCCAGCAGCTTAGGTCCTAGCGGGAGTGGTTACGAGCAGTACTTC.

The chain uses TRBV28 and TRBJ1-4; a possible D gene is TRBD1 (5 bases). Germline V CDR1 and CDR2: MDHEN, SYDVKM. V was cut by 6 bases and J by 4 bases, with 15 bases left in between. The CDR3 totals 15 residues. The CDR3 sequence is CASSSGGGNNEKLFF. CDR3 in DNA: TGTGCCAGCAGCTCGGGGGGAGGGAATAATGAAAAACTGTTTTTT.

V is TRBV10-1 and J is TRBJ2-5, with a possible D match to TRBD2 (6 bases). The CDR3 has 15 residues. V was clipped by 0 bases and J by 3 bases, with 11 bases between them. Germline loops: CDR1 WNHNN, CDR2 SYGVQD (reference sequence). CDR3 sequence reads: CASSESGLREETQYF. CDR3 DNA: TGCGCCAGCAGTGAGTCGGGACTGAGAGAAGAGACCCAGTACTTC.

The chain is built from TRBV29-1 and TRBJ1-5; D gene uncertain. With 5 bases removed from V and 0 bases from J, the gap between germline ends came to 5 bases. This CDR3 region has 12 residues. CDR1 SQVTM and CDR2 ANQGSEA come from the germline V gene. CDR3 amino acids: CSVRNSNQPQHF. The CDR3 region has the DNA TGCAGCGTTCGAAATAGCAATCAGCCCCAGCATTTT.

Only a few counts were recorded for this clone. The chain couples TRBV15 to TRBJ1-5; D not resolved. Germline V gene data show CDR1 as LNHNV and CDR2 as YYDKDF (reference sequence). The CDR3 has 13 residues. The germline V and J ends were trimmed by 6 bases and 10 bases, with 16 bases remaining between them. The CDR3 here is CATRSANRGPQHF. The CDR3 DNA reads as TGTGCCACCAGATCTGCGAACCGGGGACCCCAGCATTTT.

This chain uses TRBV7-2 with TRBJ2-1, with 9 bases lining up with TRBD2. CDR1 and CDR2 from the germline V gene are SGHTA and FQGNSA. V lost 7 bases and J lost 8; bases outside the gene matches: 9. The CDR3 contains 14 residues. The CDR3 DNA follows: TGTGCCAGCATACCGGGACTAGCTACCCATGAGCAGTTCTTC. Amino acid sequence: CASIPGLATHEQFF.

The chain joins TRBV18 to TRBJ2-5, with D possibly being TRBD1 or TRBD2 (6 bases each). CDR1 is KGHSH, CDR2 LQKENI, per germline. This CDR3 spans 15 amino acids. V dropped 2 bases and J dropped 5 bases, with 15 bases sitting between them. CDR3 amino acids: CASSPIRGPLETQYF. In DNA, the CDR3 is TGTGCCAGCTCACCAATCCGGGGGCCGTTGGAGACCCAGTACTTC.

V and J are TRBV25-1 and TRBJ2-2; 7 nucleotides line up with TRBD2. Trimming cost V 0 bases and J 5 bases; bases outside gene matches: 6. The germline V gene has CDR1 MGHDK and CDR2 SYGVNS. This CDR3 spans 16 amino acids. The CDR3 region has the DNA TGTGCCAGCAGTGAATACACTAGCGAACGTACCGGGGAGCTGTTTTTT. As protein: CASSEYTSERTGELFF.

The gene calls are TRBV9 and TRBJ2-7; weak D call: TRBD1 (5 bases). The CDR3 has 14 amino acids. V lost 0 bases and J 5 bases, leaving 12 bases between the germline ends. CDR1 is SGDLS, CDR2 YYNGEE, per germline. CDR3 in DNA: TGTGCCAGCAGCGTAGGGCCAGGGAATGACGAGCAGTACTTC. It codes for CASSVGPGNDEQYF.

The chain carries TRBV4-2 and TRBJ2-3; the D gene is possibly TRBD2 (7 bases). Trimming removed 0 bases at V and 2 bases at J, with 12 bases between. This CDR3 has 16 amino acids. Germline V lookup: CDR1 LGHNA, CDR2 YNFKEQ. CDR3 DNA: TGTGCCAGCAGCCAAGAAGGGGGGAGGGCCACAGATACGCAGTATTTT. Encoded protein: CASSQEGGRATDTQYF.

This clone was recorded a few times. The rearrangement joins TRBV3-1 (or the pseudogene TRBV3-2) to TRBJ2-3; 12 nucleotides match TRBD1. The CDR3 has 16 residues. CDR1 is LGHDT, CDR2 YNNKEL, per germline (reference sequence). Losses at the gene ends were 2 bases for V and 4 bases for J; bases not matched to a gene: 4. CDR3 bases: TGTGCCAGCAGCCAAACTGGGACAGGGGGCGCAGATACGCAGTATTTT. It yields the protein CASSQTGTGGADTQYF.

The V call is TRBV15, the J call TRBJ1-6; D is unclear. V lost 0 bases, J lost 5 bases, and 2 bases lay in between. Germline loops: CDR1 LNHNV, CDR2 YYDKDF (reference sequence). The CDR3 length is 13 residues. In nucleotides, the CDR3 is TGTGCCACCAGCAGAGAGGATAATTCACCCCTCCACTTT. It yields the protein CATSREDNSPLHF.

The gene calls are TRBV7-2 and TRBJ2-7; no definite D call. Germline V gene sequence: CDR1 SGHTA, CDR2 FQGNSA. This CDR3 contains 12 residues. The V and J ends lost 1 base and 4 bases respectively, with 5 bases between them. CDR3 in DNA: TGTGCCAGCAGCTTAGGTCGATACGAGCAGTACTTC. It is translated as CASSLGRYEQYF.

The chain recombines TRBV27 with TRBJ1-1; D is perhaps TRBD1 (6 bases). The CDR3 spans 16 residues. Trimming stripped 4 bases from V and 4 bases from J, with 19 bases between. CDR1 and CDR2 from the germline V gene are MNHEY and SMNVEV (reference sequence). CDR3 DNA sequence: TGTGCCAGCAGTTCGAACCCGCAGGGGCGGGTCACTGAAGCTTTCTTT. Its protein product is CASSSNPQGRVTEAFF.

DNA of the CDR3: TGTGCCAGCAGTTCGGGACTTACGGGGGCTTTCTTT. Translating it yields CASSSGLTGAFF. The genes are TRBV28 and TRBJ1-1; D might be TRBD1 (5 bases). Germline V gene sequence: CDR1 MDHEN, CDR2 SYDVKM. V lost 4 bases and J 11 bases, leaving 14 bases between the germline ends. The CDR3 extends over 12 amino acids.

This sequence joins TRBV18 and TRBJ1-2; 8 bases align to TRBD1. Unmatched junction bases numbered 3, after V lost 6 bases and J lost 3 bases. The CDR3 is made up of 13 amino acids. Germline CDR1 is KGHSH and CDR2 is LQKENI. In DNA form, the CDR3 reads TGTGCCAGCTCTCCGACAGGGGACTATGGCTACACCTTC. This codes for CASSPTGDYGYTF.